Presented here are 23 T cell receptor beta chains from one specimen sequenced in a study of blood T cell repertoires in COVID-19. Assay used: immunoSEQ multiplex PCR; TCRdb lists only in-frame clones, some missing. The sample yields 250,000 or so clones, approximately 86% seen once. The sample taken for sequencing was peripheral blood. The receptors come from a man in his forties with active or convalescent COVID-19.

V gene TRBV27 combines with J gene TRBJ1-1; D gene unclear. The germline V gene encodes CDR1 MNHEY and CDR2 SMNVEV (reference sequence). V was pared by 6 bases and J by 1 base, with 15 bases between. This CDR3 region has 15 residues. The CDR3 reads CASSPFPSENTEAFF. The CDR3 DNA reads TGTGCCAGCAGCCCTTTCCCTTCAGAGAACACTGAAGCTTTCTTT.

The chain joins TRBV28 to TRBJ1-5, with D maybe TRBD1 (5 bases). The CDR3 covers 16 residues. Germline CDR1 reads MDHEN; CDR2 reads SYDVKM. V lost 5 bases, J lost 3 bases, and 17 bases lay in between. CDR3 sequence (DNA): TGTGCCAGCAGTGGATTCGGGGGGGGAAACAATCAGCCCCAGCATTTT. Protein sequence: CASSGFGGGNNQPQHF.

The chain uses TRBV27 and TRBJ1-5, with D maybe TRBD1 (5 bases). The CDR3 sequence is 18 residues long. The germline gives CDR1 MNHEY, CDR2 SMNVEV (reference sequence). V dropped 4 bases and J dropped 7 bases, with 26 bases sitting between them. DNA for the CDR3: TGTGCCAGCAGTTCCCTTGCAGGGATTGGTATGTTCGGCCAGCCCCAGCATTTT. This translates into CASSSLAGIGMFGQPQHF.

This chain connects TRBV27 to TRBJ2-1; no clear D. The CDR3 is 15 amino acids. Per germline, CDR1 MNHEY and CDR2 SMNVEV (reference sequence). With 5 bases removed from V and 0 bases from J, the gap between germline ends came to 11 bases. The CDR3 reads CASSISVSSYNEQFF. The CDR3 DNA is TGTGCCAGCAGTATCAGCGTAAGCTCCTACAATGAGCAGTTCTTC.

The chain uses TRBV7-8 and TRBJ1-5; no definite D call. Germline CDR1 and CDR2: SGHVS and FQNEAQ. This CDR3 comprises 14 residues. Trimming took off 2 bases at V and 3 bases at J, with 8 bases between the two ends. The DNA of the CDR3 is TGTGCCAGCAGCTTACGAGCGAACAATCAGCCCCAGCATTTT. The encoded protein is CASSLRANNQPQHF. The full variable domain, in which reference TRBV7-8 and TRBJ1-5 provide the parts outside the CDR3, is GAGVSQSPRYKVAKRGQDVALRCDPISGHVSLFWYQQALGQGPEFLTYFQNEAQLDKSGLPSDRFFAERPEGSVSTLKIQRTQQEDSAVYLCASSLRANNQPQHFGDGTRLSIL.

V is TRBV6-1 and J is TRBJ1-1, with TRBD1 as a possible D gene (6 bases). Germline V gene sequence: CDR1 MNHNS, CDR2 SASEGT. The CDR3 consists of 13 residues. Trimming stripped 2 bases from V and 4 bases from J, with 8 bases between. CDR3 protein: CASSEQGFTEAFF. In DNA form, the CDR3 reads TGTGCCAGCAGTGAACAGGGGTTCACTGAAGCTTTCTTT.

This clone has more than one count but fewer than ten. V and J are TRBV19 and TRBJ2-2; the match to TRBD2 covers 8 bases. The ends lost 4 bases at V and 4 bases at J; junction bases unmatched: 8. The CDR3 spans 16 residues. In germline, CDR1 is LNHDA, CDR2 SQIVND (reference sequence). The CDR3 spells CASSSRSGRSTGELFF. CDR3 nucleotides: TGTGCCAGTAGTAGTAGGAGCGGGAGAAGCACCGGGGAGCTGTTTTTT.

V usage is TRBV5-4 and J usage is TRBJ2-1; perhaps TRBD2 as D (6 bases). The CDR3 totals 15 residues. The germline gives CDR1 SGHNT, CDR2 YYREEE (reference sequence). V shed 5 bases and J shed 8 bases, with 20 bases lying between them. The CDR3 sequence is CASRYAGTLFDEQFF. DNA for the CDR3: TGTGCCAGCAGGTACGCCGGGACTCTTTTCGATGAGCAGTTCTTC. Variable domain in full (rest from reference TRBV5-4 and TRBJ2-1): ETGVTQSPTHLIKTRGQQVTLRCSSQSGHNTVSWYQQALGQGPQFIFQYYREEENGRGNFPPRFSGLQFPNYSSELNVNALELDDSALYLCASRYAGTLFDEQFFGPGTRLTVL.

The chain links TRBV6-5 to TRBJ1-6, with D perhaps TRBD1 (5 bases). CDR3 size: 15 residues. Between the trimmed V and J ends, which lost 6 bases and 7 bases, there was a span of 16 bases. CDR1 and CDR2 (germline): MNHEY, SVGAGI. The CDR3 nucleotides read TGTGCCAGCAGACAGGTTGGGGTTGGCAATTCACCCCTCCACTTT. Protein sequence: CASRQVGVGNSPLHF.

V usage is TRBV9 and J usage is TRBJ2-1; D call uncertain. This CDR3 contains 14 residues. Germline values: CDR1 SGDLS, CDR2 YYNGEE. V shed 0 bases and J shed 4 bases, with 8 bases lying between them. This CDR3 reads CASSVGPSYNEQFF. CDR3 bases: TGTGCCAGCAGCGTAGGTCCCAGTTACAATGAGCAGTTCTTC.

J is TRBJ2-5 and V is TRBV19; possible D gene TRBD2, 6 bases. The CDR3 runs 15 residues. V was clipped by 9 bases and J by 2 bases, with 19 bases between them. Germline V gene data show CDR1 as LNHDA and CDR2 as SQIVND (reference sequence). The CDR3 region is CASAGGDFGQETQYF. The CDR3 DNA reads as TGTGCCAGCGCAGGAGGGGATTTTGGACAAGAGACCCAGTACTTC.

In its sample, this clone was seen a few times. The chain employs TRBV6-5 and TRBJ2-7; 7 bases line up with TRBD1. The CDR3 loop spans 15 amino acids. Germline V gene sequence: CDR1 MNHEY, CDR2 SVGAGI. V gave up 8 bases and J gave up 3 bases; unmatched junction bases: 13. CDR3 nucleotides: TGTGCCAGCGTCTTTGACAGGGTAAATTTCTACGAGCAGTACTTC. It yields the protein CASVFDRVNFYEQYF.

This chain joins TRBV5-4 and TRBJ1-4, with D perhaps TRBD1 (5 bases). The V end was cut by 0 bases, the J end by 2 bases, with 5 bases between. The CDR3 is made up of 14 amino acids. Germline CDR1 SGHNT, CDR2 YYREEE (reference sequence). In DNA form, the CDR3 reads TGTGCCAGCAGCTTGGGACAGACTAATGAAAAACTGTTTTTT. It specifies CASSLGQTNEKLFF.

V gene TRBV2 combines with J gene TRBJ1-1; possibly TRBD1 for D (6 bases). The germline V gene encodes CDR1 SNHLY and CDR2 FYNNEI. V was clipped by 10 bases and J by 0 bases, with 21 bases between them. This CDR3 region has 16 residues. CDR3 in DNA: TGTGCCATCAGGGGAGGGAAGAGGGAAATGAACACTGAAGCTTTCTTT. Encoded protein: CAIRGGKREMNTEAFF.

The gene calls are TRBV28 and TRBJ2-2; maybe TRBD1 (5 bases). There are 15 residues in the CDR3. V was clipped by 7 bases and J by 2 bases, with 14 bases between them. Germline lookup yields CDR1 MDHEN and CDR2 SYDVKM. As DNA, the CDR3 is TGTGCCAGCAAAGAAGACAGATACAACACCGGGGAGCTGTTTTTT. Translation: CASKEDRYNTGELFF.

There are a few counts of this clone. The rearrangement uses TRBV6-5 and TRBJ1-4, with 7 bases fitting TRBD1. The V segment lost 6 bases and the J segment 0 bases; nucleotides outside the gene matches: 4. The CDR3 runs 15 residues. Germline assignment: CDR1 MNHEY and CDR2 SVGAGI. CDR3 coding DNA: TGTGCCAGCAGCCTCGACAGGGCAACTAATGAAAAACTGTTTTTT. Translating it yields CASSLDRATNEKLFF.

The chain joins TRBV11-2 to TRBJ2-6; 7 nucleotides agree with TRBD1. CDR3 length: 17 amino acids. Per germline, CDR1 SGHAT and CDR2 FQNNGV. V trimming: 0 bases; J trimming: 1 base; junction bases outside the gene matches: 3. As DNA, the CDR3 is TGTGCCAGCAGCTTAGATCACAGGGGTTCTGGGGCCAACGTCCTGACTTTC. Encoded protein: CASSLDHRGSGANVLTF.

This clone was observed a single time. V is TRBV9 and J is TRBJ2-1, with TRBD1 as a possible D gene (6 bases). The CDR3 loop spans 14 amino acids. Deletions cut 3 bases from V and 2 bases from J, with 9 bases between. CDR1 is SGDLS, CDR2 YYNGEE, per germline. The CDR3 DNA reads TGTGCCAGCAGCGCCAGGGGAACCTACAATGAGCAGTTCTTC. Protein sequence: CASSARGTYNEQFF.

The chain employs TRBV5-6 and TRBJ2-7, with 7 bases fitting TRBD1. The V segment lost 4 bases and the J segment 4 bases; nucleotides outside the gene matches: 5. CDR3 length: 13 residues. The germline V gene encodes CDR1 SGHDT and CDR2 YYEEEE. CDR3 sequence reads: CASSPTGPYEQYF. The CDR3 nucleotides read TGTGCCAGCAGCCCGACAGGGCCTTACGAGCAGTACTTC.

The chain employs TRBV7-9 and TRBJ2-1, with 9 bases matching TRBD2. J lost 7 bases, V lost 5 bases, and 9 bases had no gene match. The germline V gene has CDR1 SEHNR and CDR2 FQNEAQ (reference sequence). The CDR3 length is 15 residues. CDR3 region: CASSMGLAAKNEQFF. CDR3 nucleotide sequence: TGTGCCAGCAGCATGGGACTAGCAGCCAAGAATGAGCAGTTCTTC.

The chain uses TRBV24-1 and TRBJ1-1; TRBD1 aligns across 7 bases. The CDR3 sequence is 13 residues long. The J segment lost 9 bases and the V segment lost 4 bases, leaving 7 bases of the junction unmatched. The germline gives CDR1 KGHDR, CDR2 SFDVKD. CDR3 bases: TGTGCCACCAGTGAATCCCCGACAGGGAAAGCTTTCTTT. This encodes CATSESPTGKAFF.

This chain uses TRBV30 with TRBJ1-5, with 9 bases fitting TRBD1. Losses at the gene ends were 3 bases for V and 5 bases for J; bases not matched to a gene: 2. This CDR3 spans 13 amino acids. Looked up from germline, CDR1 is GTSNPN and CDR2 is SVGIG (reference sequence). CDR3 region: CAWSRDRDQPQHF. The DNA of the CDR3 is TGTGCCTGGAGCCGGGACAGGGATCAGCCCCAGCATTTT.

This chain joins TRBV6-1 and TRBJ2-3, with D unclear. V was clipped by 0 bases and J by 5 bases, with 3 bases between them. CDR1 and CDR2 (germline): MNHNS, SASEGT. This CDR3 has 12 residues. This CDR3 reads CASSEARDTQYF. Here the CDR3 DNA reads TGTGCCAGCAGTGAAGCGCGAGATACGCAGTATTTT.